A single sample is the source of the 16 T cell receptor beta chains below, sequenced in a study of blood T cells in healthy people across ages. Together with a sample-barcoded 5' primer, a J-beta primer mix was included in a second PCR lasting about 7 to 11 cycles. TCRdb analysed the 5' RACE reads with MiXCR anew, one entry per CDR3 protein. The repertoire holds some 1,800,000 distinct CDR3 sequences, with about two fifths as singletons. Material for sequencing was blood. The receptors were gathered from a human donor in good health.

This clonotype was recorded a few times. J is TRBJ2-4 and V is TRBV5-1; 7 bases match TRBD1. The DNA matches TRBJ2-7 better at its end, which makes the J call doubtful. The CDR3 is made up of 14 amino acids. Germline CDR1 is SGHRS and CDR2 is YFSETQ. CDR3 nucleotide sequence: TGCGCCAGCAGCCTCGACAGGGTTGCCAACGAGCAGTACTTC. Translating it yields CASSLDRVANEQYF.

This clonotype was observed a handful of times. The genes are TRBV29-1 and TRBJ2-5, with D possibly TRBD2 on 5 matching bases. The V gene's germline CDR1 is SQVTM and CDR2 ANQGSEA. V lost 6 bases and J 11 bases, leaving 16 bases between the germline ends. The CDR3 contains 11 residues. CDR3 nucleotide sequence: TGCAGCGTATTCGGGGTTAGTGAGCAGTACTTC. Translating gives CSVFGVSEQYF.

The J gene is TRBJ2-1, the V gene TRBV5-1, with TRBD2 identical over 8 bases. Germline CDR1 is SGHRS and CDR2 is YFSETQ. Trimming cost V 4 bases and J 7 bases; bases outside gene matches: 13. The CDR3 loop spans 16 amino acids. The CDR3 DNA is TGCGCCAGCAGCACTTCCGGACTAGCAATCGTGAATGAGCAGTTCTTC. Protein sequence: CASSTSGLAIVNEQFF.

This clonotype was detected a few times. The chain uses TRBV4-3 and TRBJ2-5; D not resolved. The germline gives CDR1 LGHNA, CDR2 YSLEER. V lost 0 bases and J lost 5, with 7 bases in between. This CDR3 is built from 13 residues. The CDR3 sequence is CASSQDTRETQYF. Here the CDR3 DNA reads TGCGCCAGCAGCCAAGATACCCGGGAGACCCAGTACTTC.

The chain recombines TRBV18 with TRBJ2-1; 7 bases are shared with TRBD1. CDR3 size: 15 residues. J lost 6 bases, V lost 6 bases, and 11 bases had no gene match. Germline-derived CDR1 and CDR2 are KGHSH and LQKENI. The CDR3 DNA sequence: TGTGCCAGCTCGCCAGACAGGGCCCTGACCAATGAGCAGTTCTTC. Its translation is CASSPDRALTNEQFF.

This rearrangement joins TRBV7-2 to TRBJ1-6, with 7 bases lining up with TRBD1. This CDR3 is built from 13 residues. Germline lookup yields CDR1 SGHTA and CDR2 FQGNSA. Unmatched junction bases numbered 4, after V lost 8 bases and J lost 6 bases. The CDR3 DNA sequence: TGTGCCAGCCCCGACAGGGCTAATTCACCCCTCCACTTT. Translation gives CASPDRANSPLHF.

This chain connects TRBV3-1 to TRBJ2-3; D assignment may be TRBD1 or TRBD2 (5 bases each). This CDR3 is 14 amino acids long. Germline V gives CDR1 LGHDT, CDR2 YNNKEL (reference sequence). V was clipped by 2 bases and J by 5 bases, with 11 bases between them. This chain's CDR3 is CASSQQRDLDTQYF. CDR3 coding DNA: TGTGCCAGCAGCCAACAACGGGACCTAGATACGCAGTATTTT.

This chain uses TRBV5-6 with TRBJ1-2; 11 nucleotides line up with TRBD1. The CDR3 extends over 14 amino acids. Germline values: CDR1 SGHDT, CDR2 YYEEEE. The V segment lost 3 bases and the J segment 7 bases; nucleotides outside the gene matches: 5. DNA for the CDR3: TGTGCCAGCAGCTGCCCCGGGACAGGGGGTGGCTACACCTTC. Residues: CASSCPGTGGGYTF.

The chain couples TRBV4-2 to TRBJ2-1; TRBD2 might be the D (6 bases). Trimming shortened V by 0 bases and J by 0 bases, and 18 bases separated the two germline ends. The CDR3 is made up of 19 amino acids. Germline CDR1 LGHNA, CDR2 YNFKEQ. Here the CDR3 reads CASSQDRRREPSSYNEQFF. CDR3 coding DNA: TGTGCCAGCAGCCAAGATCGGAGGAGGGAGCCGAGCTCCTACAATGAGCAGTTCTTC.

The chain uses TRBV3-1 and TRBJ2-7; D unresolved. V was clipped by 1 base and J by 5 bases, with 6 bases between them. CDR3 length: 12 amino acids. Germline CDR1 is LGHDT and CDR2 is YNNKEL (reference sequence). The chain's CDR3 is CASSQGRHEQYF. CDR3 sequence (DNA): TGTGCCAGCAGCCAAGGTAGACACGAGCAGTACTTC.

This clonotype was seen a handful of times. The gene calls are TRBV11-3 and TRBJ2-5; tentatively, D is TRBD2 (5 bases). Deletions cut 5 bases from V and 7 bases from J, with 8 bases between. Germline CDR1 is SGHNT and CDR2 is YENEEA. The CDR3 totals 11 residues. The CDR3 nucleotides read TGTGCCAGCAGCCACGGGGTGACCCAGTACTTC. It yields the protein CASSHGVTQYF.

The genes are TRBV5-6 and TRBJ2-5; D tentatively fits TRBD1 or TRBD2 (6 bases each). V lost 8 bases to trimming and J lost 7 bases, with 24 bases between them. This CDR3 comprises 15 residues. Germline lookup yields CDR1 SGHDT and CDR2 YYEEEE. CDR3 nucleotide sequence: TGTGCCAGGACGACCTGGATTGGGGGGCCCTGGACCCAGTACTTC. Translated: CARTTWIGGPWTQYF.

This clonotype was counted a few times. This sequence joins TRBV7-3 and TRBJ2-3; no firm D call. Trimming cost V 2 bases and J 6 bases, with 9 bases left between them. CDR1 SGHTA and CDR2 FQGTGA come from the germline V gene. This CDR3 is built from 13 residues. This chain's CDR3 is CASSLLVADTQYF. For the CDR3, the DNA is TGTGCCAGCAGCTTATTGGTGGCGGATACGCAGTATTTT.

To note about this clonotype: A junction boundary mismatches the germline segment, possibly from a read error. The J gene is TRBJ2-1, the V gene TRBV5-1; D might be TRBD2 (5 bases). The germline V gene has CDR1 SGHRS and CDR2 YFSETQ. The CDR3 has 16 residues. This chain's CDR3 is CASSFMWTCGNNEQFF. The CDR3 bases are TGTGCCAGCAGCTTTATGTGGACTTGCGGTAACAATGAGCAGTTCTTC.

This chain uses TRBV9 with TRBJ1-2; D perhaps matches TRBD1 (5 bases). The length of the CDR3 is 14 residues. Per the germline V gene, CDR1 is SGDLS and CDR2 is YYNGEE. With 2 bases removed from V and 5 bases from J, the gap between germline ends came to 13 bases. The CDR3 loop reads CASSVSGRNYGYTF. CDR3 sequence (DNA): TGTGCCAGCAGCGTCTCAGGGCGCAATTATGGCTACACCTTC.

The chain recombines TRBV10-3 with TRBJ2-7; 11 nucleotides match TRBD2. With V trimmed by 4 bases and J by 2 bases, 4 bases remained unmatched. This CDR3 region has 15 residues. The germline V gene encodes CDR1 ENHRY and CDR2 SYGVKD. In DNA, the CDR3 is TGTGCCATCAGTGGTAGCGGGGGGGCCCCCTACGAGCAGTACTTC. Residues: CAISGSGGAPYEQYF.